This T cell receptor (beta chain) was profiled in a study of blood T cell repertoires in COVID-19. Study overall: The United States, Italy and Spain were the sources of the acute and convalescent COVID-19 samples. The analysed material was cDNA or gDNA that came from T cells, B-cell-depleted T cells, or PBMCs.

CDR1 is LGHDT and CDR2 is YNNKEL in the germline V gene (reference sequence). This CDR3 has 17 residues. V shed 3 bases, J shed 6 bases, and the junction held 9 bases outside the gene matches. Data came from immunoSEQ multiplex PCR; TCRdb stores just in-frame clones and leaves some out. Among about 150,000 clones listed, 65% to 90% were seen once. This sequence originates from a woman aged 60-70 years with COVID-19, enrolled during active disease. The source material was peripheral blood. The chain has TRBV3-1 (or the pseudogene TRBV3-2) and TRBJ1-6; TRBD1 agrees at 9 bases. The CDR3 spells CASSQSTGTGSNSPLHF. CDR3 DNA sequence: TGTGCCAGCAGCCAGAGTACCGGGACAGGGTCTAATTCACCCCTCCACTTT.